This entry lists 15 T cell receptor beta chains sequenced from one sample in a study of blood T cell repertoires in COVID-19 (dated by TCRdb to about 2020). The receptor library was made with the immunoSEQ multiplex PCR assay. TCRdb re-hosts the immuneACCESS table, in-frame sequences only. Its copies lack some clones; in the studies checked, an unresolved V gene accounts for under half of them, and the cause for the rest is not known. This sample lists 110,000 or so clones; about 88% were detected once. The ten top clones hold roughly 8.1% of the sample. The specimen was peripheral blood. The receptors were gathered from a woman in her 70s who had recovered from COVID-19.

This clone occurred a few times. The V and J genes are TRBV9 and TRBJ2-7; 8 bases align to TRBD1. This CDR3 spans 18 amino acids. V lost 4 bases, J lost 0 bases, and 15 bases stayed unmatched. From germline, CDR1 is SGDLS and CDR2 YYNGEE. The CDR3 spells CASSPGTGPYGNSYEQYF. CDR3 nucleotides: TGTGCCAGCAGCCCCGGGACAGGCCCATATGGGAACTCCTACGAGCAGTACTTC.

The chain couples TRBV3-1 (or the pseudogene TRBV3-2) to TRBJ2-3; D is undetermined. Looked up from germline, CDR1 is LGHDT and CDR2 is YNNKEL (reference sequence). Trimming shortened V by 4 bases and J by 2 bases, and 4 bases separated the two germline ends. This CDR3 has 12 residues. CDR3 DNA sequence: TGTGCCAGCAGCCTAGCCACAGATACGCAGTATTTT. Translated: CASSLATDTQYF.

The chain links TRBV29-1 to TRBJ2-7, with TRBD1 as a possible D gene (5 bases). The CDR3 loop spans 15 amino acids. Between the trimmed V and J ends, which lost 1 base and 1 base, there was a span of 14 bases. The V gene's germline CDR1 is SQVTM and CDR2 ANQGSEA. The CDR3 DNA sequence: TGCAGCGTTGAAGTCATCAGGGTGGAATCCTACGAGCAGTACTTC. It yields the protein CSVEVIRVESYEQYF.

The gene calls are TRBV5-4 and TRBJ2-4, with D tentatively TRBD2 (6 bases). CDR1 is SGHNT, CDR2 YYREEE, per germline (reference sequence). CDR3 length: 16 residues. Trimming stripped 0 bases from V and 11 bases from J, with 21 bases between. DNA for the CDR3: TGTGCCAGCAGCTTGGTAGGGGACTCCCTTAAAAGGGTTCAGTACTTC. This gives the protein CASSLVGDSLKRVQYF. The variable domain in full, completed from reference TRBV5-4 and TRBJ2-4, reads ETGVTQSPTHLIKTRGQQVTLRCSSQSGHNTVSWYQQALGQGPQFIFQYYREEENGRGNFPPRFSGLQFPNYSSELNVNALELDDSALYLCASSLVGDSLKRVQYFGAGTRLSVL.

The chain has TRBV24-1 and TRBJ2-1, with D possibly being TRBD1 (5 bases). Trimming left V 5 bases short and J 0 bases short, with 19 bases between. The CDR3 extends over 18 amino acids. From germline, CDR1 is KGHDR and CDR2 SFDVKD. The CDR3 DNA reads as TGTGCCACCAGTGGGCAGGGCGTACACCTGAGCTCCTACAATGAGCAGTTCTTC. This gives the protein CATSGQGVHLSSYNEQFF.

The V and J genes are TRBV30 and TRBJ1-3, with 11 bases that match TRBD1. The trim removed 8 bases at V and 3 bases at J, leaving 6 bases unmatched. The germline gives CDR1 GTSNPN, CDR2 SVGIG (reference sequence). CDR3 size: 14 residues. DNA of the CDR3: TGTGCCGCCCCGGACAGGGGGCTTGGAAACACCATATATTTT. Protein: CAAPDRGLGNTIYF.

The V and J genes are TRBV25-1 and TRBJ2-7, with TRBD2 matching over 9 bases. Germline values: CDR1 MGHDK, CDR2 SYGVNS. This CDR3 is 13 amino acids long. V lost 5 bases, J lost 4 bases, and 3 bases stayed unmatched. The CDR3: CASSLAGKYEQYF. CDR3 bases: TGTGCCAGCAGTCTAGCGGGAAAGTACGAGCAGTACTTC.

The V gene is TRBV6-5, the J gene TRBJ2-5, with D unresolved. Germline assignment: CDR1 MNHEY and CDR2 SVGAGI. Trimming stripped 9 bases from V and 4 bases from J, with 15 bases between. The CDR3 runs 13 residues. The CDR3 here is CASYYDTRETQYF. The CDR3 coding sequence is TGTGCCAGTTATTACGATACTCGAGAGACCCAGTACTTC.

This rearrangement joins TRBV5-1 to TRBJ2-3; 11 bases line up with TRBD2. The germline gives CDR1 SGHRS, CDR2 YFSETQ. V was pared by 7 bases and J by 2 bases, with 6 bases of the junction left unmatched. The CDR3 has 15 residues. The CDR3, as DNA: TGCGCCAGCGGCCGGACTAGCGGGCTCACAGATACGCAGTATTTT. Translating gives CASGRTSGLTDTQYF. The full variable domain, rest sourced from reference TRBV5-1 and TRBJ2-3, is KAGVTQTPRYLIKTRGQQVTLSCSPISGHRSVSWYQQTPGQGLQFLFEYFSETQRNKGNFPGRFSGRQFSNSRSEMNVSTLELGDSALYLCASGRTSGLTDTQYFGPGTRLTVL.

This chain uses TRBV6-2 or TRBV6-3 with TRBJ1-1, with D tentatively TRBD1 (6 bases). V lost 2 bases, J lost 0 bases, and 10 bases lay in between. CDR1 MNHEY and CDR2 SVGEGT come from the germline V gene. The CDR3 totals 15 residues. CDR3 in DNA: TGTGCCAGCAGTTACGGGACACTAGTGAACACTGAAGCTTTCTTT. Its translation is CASSYGTLVNTEAFF.

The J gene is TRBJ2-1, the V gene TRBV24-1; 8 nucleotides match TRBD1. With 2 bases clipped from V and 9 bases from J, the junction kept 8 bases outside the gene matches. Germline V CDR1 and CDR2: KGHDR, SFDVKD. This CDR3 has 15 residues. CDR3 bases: TGTGCCACCAGTGATTGGGAGACAGGGGTCAGTGAGCAGTTCTTC. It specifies CATSDWETGVSEQFF.

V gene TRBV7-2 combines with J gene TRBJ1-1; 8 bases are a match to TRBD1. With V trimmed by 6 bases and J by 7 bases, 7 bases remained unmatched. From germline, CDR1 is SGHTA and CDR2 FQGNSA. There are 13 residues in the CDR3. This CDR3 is CASRFGGTGEAFF. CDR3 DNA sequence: TGTGCCAGCAGGTTCGGGGGGACAGGTGAAGCTTTCTTT.

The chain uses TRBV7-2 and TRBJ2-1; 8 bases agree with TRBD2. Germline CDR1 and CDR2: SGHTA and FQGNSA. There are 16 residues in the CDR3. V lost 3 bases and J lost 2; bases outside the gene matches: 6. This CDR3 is CASSFQAGVAYNEQFF. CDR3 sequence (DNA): TGTGCCAGCAGCTTCCAAGCGGGAGTCGCCTACAATGAGCAGTTCTTC. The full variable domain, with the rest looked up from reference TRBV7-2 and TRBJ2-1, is GAGVSQSPSNKVTEKGKDVELRCDPISGHTALYWYRQSLGQGLEFLIYFQGNSAPDKSGLPSDRFSAERTGGSVSTLTIQRTQQEDSAVYLCASSFQAGVAYNEQFFGPGTRLTVL.

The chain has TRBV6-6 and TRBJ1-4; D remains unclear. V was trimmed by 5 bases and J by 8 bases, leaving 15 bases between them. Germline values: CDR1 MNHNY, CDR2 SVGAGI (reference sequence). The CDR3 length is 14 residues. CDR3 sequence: CASSPREPGEKLFF. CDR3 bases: TGTGCCAGCAGTCCTAGGGAACCGGGGGAAAAACTGTTTTTT.

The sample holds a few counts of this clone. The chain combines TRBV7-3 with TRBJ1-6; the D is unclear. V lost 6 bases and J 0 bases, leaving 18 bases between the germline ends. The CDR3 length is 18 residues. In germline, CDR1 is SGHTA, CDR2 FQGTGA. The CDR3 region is CASSRFERGRSYNSPLHF. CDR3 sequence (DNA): TGTGCCAGCAGTCGGTTCGAGCGGGGTCGCTCCTATAATTCACCCCTCCACTTT.